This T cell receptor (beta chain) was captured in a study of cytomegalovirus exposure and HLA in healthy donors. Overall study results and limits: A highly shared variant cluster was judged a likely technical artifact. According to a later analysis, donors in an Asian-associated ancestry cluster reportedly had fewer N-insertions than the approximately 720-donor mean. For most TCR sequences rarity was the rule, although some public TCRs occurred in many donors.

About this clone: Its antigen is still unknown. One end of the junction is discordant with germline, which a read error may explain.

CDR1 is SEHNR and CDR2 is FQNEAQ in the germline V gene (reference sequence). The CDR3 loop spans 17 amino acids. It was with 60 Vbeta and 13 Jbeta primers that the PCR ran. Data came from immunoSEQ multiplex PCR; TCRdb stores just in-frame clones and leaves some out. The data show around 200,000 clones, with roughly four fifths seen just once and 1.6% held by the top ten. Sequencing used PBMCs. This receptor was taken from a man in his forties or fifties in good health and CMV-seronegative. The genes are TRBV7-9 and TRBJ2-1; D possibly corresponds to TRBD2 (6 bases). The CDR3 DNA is TGTTCCAGCAGCCTTCTCCGGGCGGGGAGCTCCTACAATGAGCAGTTCTTC. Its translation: CSSSLLRAGSSYNEQFF.